The next 30 T cell receptor beta chains were all read from a single sample in a study of vaccination and CD4 T cells after COVID-19 (dated by TCRdb to the early 2020s). What these receptors recognize is not known. The method was PCR. TCRdb names Illumina iSeq 100 as the instrument used. TCR sequencing of DNA from cultured CD4+ T cells used the Oncomine TCR Beta short-read assay at the Johns Hopkins FTIC core. TCRdb applied fastp at Q25 and MiXCR to the public reads, then kept only in-frame beta chains. When rows share a CDR3 protein, they turn into one entry using the most common DNA and genes. Recorded for this sample are 9,500 to 15,000 distinct CDR3 sequences; almost 55% of them occurred a single time. The top ten clonotypes cover about 18% of the sample. The treatment or condition label, as the study defines it: roughly ten-day PBMC culture with coronavirus spike peptide pools or control peptides (ViraFEST assay).

The starting material was cultured CD4+ T cells from blood, obtained after SARS-CoV-2 vaccination. The receptors stem from a human donor with COVID-19.

The rearrangement joins TRBV6-1 to TRBJ1-5; 9 bases agree with TRBD1. Germline V CDR1 and CDR2: MNHNS, SASEGT. Losses at the gene ends were 1 base for V and 3 bases for J; bases not matched to a gene: 7. The CDR3 loop spans 17 amino acids. The CDR3 sequence: CASSEGAGTGLNQPQHF. DNA of the CDR3: TGTGCCAGCAGTGAAGGGGCCGGGACAGGGCTCAATCAGCCCCAGCATTTT.

The rearrangement joins TRBV2 to TRBJ1-1, with TRBD1 matching 7 bases. The V segment lost 6 bases and the J segment 4 bases; nucleotides outside the gene matches: 11. Germline lookup yields CDR1 SNHLY and CDR2 FYNNEI. The CDR3 runs to 15 residues. The CDR3 sequence: CASRDSRGATTEAFF. CDR3 in DNA: TGTGCCAGCAGGGACTCCAGGGGGGCTACCACTGAAGCTTTCTTT.

This chain uses TRBV7-6 with TRBJ2-3; 7 positions match TRBD1. The CDR3 loop spans 16 amino acids. V lost 5 bases to trimming and J lost 2 bases; unmatched junction nucleotides: 10. Germline CDR1 is SGHVS and CDR2 is FNYEAQ. CDR3 protein: CASSLGPGQDTDTQYF. CDR3 DNA: TGTGCCAGCAGCCTGGGACCTGGACAGGACACAGATACGCAGTATTTT.

This clonotype has a handful of counts. V and J are TRBV6-1 and TRBJ1-2; tentative D call: TRBD1 (6 bases). This CDR3 is built from 13 residues. Germline V gene data show CDR1 as MNHNS and CDR2 as SASEGT. With 3 bases removed from V and 5 bases from J, the gap between germline ends came to 10 bases. The CDR3, as DNA: TGTGCCAGCAGTGACACGCAGGGGTATGGCTACACCTTC. This codes for CASSDTQGYGYTF.

V and J are TRBV11-2 and TRBJ2-5; D unclear. CDR1 and CDR2 (germline): SGHAT, FQNNGV. V was trimmed by 1 base and J by 1 base, leaving 10 bases between them. The CDR3 extends over 15 amino acids. The CDR3 DNA reads TGTGCCAGCAGCTTAGTCAGCCGGACCCAAGAGACCCAGTACTTC. Protein: CASSLVSRTQETQYF.

This chain uses TRBV5-1 with TRBJ1-5; 8 positions agree with TRBD1. The CDR3 loop spans 14 amino acids. Germline V CDR1 and CDR2: SGHRS, YFSETQ. Losses at the gene ends were 4 bases for V and 4 bases for J; bases not matched to a gene: 4. For the CDR3, the DNA is TGCGCCAGCAGCCCGGGACAGGCGAATCAGCCCCAGCATTTT. Protein product: CASSPGQANQPQHF.

The V call is TRBV11-3, the J call TRBJ1-6; possibly TRBD1 for D (6 bases). V was cut by 2 bases and J by 10 bases, with 6 bases left in between. This CDR3 comprises 12 residues. Germline values: CDR1 SGHNT, CDR2 YENEEA. In DNA, the CDR3 is TGTGCCAGCAGCTTACAGGGGTCACCCCTCCACTTT. Its translation: CASSLQGSPLHF.

In this sample, this clonotype turned up a few times. The V gene is TRBV20-1, the J gene TRBJ2-5, with 8 bases matching TRBD2. Germline assignment: CDR1 DFQATT and CDR2 SNEGSKA (reference sequence). This CDR3 is built from 14 residues. With 3 bases clipped from V and 1 base from J, the junction kept 4 bases outside the gene matches. CDR3 DNA sequence: TGCAGTGCTAGCCCTAGCGGGCCCCAAGAGACCCAGTACTTC. Translation: CSASPSGPQETQYF.

V usage is TRBV7-8 and J usage is TRBJ2-5; D unclear. Germline CDR1 SGHVS, CDR2 FQNEAQ. The CDR3 is 11 residues long. Trimming removed 5 bases from V and 9 bases from J, with 10 bases in between. The DNA of the CDR3 is TGTGCCAGCAGCAACTCAGGTCCCCAGTACTTC. This sequence encodes CASSNSGPQYF.

V usage is TRBV19 and J usage is TRBJ1-5, with 7 nucleotides matching TRBD1. CDR1 and CDR2 (germline): LNHDA, SQIVND (reference sequence). Losses at the gene ends were 2 bases for V and 4 bases for J; bases not matched to a gene: 8. This CDR3 comprises 16 residues. The CDR3 nucleotides read TGTGCCAGTAGTATAAGGGGGCAGGCTAGGAATCAGCCCCAGCATTTT. Protein: CASSIRGQARNQPQHF.

The chain links TRBV5-1 to TRBJ1-1; tentative D call: TRBD1 (6 bases). Germline values: CDR1 SGHRS, CDR2 YFSETQ. The V and J ends lost 3 bases and 0 bases respectively, with 18 bases between them. The CDR3 runs to 17 residues. CDR3 bases: TGCGCCAGCAGCTCGGCTAGGGGGTCCAACATGAACACTGAAGCTTTCTTT. It specifies CASSSARGSNMNTEAFF.

The chain employs TRBV5-1 and TRBJ1-2; D gene ambiguous. The ends were cut back, 2 bases at V and 6 bases at J, with 11 bases in the middle. Per the germline V gene, CDR1 is SGHRS and CDR2 is YFSETQ. The CDR3 runs 13 residues. CDR3 in amino acids: CASSFGLGNGYTF. DNA for the CDR3: TGCGCCAGCAGCTTTGGCCTGGGGAATGGCTACACCTTC. The full variable domain, with the rest looked up from reference TRBV5-1 and TRBJ1-2, is KAGVTQTPRYLIKTRGQQVTLSCSPISGHRSVSWYQQTPGQGLQFLFEYFSETQRNKGNFPGRFSGRQFSNSRSEMNVSTLELGDSALYLCASSFGLGNGYTFGSGTRLTVV.

The chain carries TRBV20-1 and TRBJ2-6, with D tentatively TRBD1 (6 bases). This CDR3 contains 16 residues. From germline, CDR1 is DFQATT and CDR2 SNEGSKA (reference sequence). Trimming took off 5 bases at V and 0 bases at J, with 14 bases between the two ends. CDR3 DNA sequence: TGCAGTGCTTGGACAGCTCACGACTCTGGGGCCAACGTCCTGACTTTC. Translating gives CSAWTAHDSGANVLTF.

This chain links TRBV6-2 or TRBV6-3 with TRBJ2-1; D is undetermined. The germline gives CDR1 MNHEY, CDR2 SVGEGT. This CDR3 contains 17 residues. V was cut by 6 bases and J by 7 bases, with 25 bases left in between. CDR3 region: CASSPLKGTLYRNEQFF. The CDR3 nucleotides are TGTGCCAGCAGCCCTTTAAAGGGTACCTTATATCGGAATGAGCAGTTCTTC.

The chain joins TRBV7-6 to TRBJ1-5; D is ambiguous. Between the trimmed V and J ends, which lost 1 base and 0 bases, there was a span of 10 bases. Germline V gene sequence: CDR1 SGHVS, CDR2 FNYEAQ. This CDR3 spans 16 amino acids. This CDR3 reads CASSLDVGHSNQPQHF. Written as DNA, the CDR3 is TGTGCCAGCAGCTTAGACGTAGGTCATAGCAATCAGCCCCAGCATTTT.

This clonotype has a handful of counts. The J gene is TRBJ2-2, the V gene TRBV24-1; 8 nucleotides agree with TRBD2. The length of the CDR3 is 16 residues. The J segment lost 6 bases and the V segment lost 3 bases, leaving 8 bases of the junction unmatched. CDR1 is KGHDR and CDR2 is SFDVKD in the germline V gene. The CDR3 sequence: CATSDGRPGGPGELFF. DNA of the CDR3: TGTGCCACCAGTGATGGCCGCCCGGGGGGGCCCGGGGAGCTGTTTTTT.

The chain links TRBV7-7 to TRBJ1-1; no reliable D call. CDR1 SSHAT and CDR2 FNYEAQ come from the germline V gene (reference sequence). This CDR3 is 12 amino acids long. The CDR3 loop is CASGPLADEAFF. The CDR3 bases are TGTGCTAGCGGCCCTTTGGCCGACGAGGCTTTCTTT.

V and J are TRBV7-2 and TRBJ2-3; 13 bases are shared with TRBD2. Germline V gene lookup returns CDR1 SGHTA and CDR2 FQGNSA. The CDR3 is made up of 18 amino acids. The V gene end was trimmed by 5 bases and the J gene end by 0 bases; junction bases not matched to a gene: 8. The CDR3 protein is CASSLVATSGRSTDTQYF. CDR3 nucleotides: TGTGCCAGCAGCCTCGTAGCGACTAGCGGGAGGAGCACAGATACGCAGTATTTT.

CDR3 bases: TGTGCCAGCACCCCGGAGGGCAATCAGCCCCAGCATTTT. Protein sequence: CASTPEGNQPQHF. This chain links TRBV7-6 with TRBJ1-5; D gene unclear. Germline lookup yields CDR1 SGHVS and CDR2 FNYEAQ. CDR3 length: 13 residues. With 7 bases removed from V and 2 bases from J, the gap between germline ends came to 9 bases.

The V gene is TRBV28, the J gene TRBJ1-1, with a possible D match to TRBD1 (5 bases). The V gene lost 2 bases and the J gene lost 6 bases, with 10 bases spanning the gap. The length of the CDR3 is 13 residues. CDR1 and CDR2 (germline): MDHEN, SYDVKM. The CDR3 sequence is CASSLGWGAEAFF. The DNA for the CDR3 is TGTGCCAGCAGTTTAGGATGGGGCGCTGAAGCTTTCTTT. Supplemented by reference TRBV28 and TRBJ1-1, the full variable domain reads DVKVTQSSRYLVKRTGEKVFLECVQDMDHENMFWYRQDPGLGLRLIYFSYDVKMKEKGDIPEGYSVSREKKERFSLILESASTNQTSMYLCASSLGWGAEAFFGQGTRLTVV.

The chain combines TRBV7-9 with TRBJ1-1; 7 nucleotides line up with TRBD1. The CDR3 covers 15 residues. Looked up from germline, CDR1 is SEHNR and CDR2 is FQNEAQ (reference sequence). The V gene end was trimmed by 5 bases and the J gene end by 1 base; junction bases not matched to a gene: 7. CDR3 loop: CASSHTGDANTEAFF. Here the CDR3 DNA reads TGTGCCAGCAGCCATACAGGGGACGCGAACACTGAAGCTTTCTTT.

The V gene is TRBV12-3 or TRBV12-4, the J gene TRBJ2-7, with D tentatively TRBD2 (5 bases). V was shortened by 7 bases and J by 5 bases, with 21 bases between the two germline ends. This CDR3 has 15 amino acids. The CDR3 reads CASTSGVGEKNEQYF. The CDR3 DNA is TGTGCCAGCACCTCCGGAGTTGGGGAGAAAAACGAGCAGTACTTC.

The rearrangement joins TRBV5-6 to TRBJ1-2; unclear D gene. Germline CDR1 SGHDT, CDR2 YYEEEE. Deletions cut 5 bases from V and 2 bases from J, with 10 bases between. CDR3 length: 13 amino acids. DNA of the CDR3: TGTGCCAGCAGACTGGACGGGAACTATGGCTACACCTTC. This sequence encodes CASRLDGNYGYTF.

The J gene is TRBJ2-5, the V gene TRBV7-2, with 10 bases fitting TRBD2. V lost 4 bases, J lost 1 base, and 3 bases stayed unmatched. The CDR3 runs 15 residues. Germline assignment: CDR1 SGHTA and CDR2 FQGNSA. This chain's CDR3 is CASSSGLAVQETQYF. The CDR3 DNA follows: TGTGCCAGCAGCTCTGGACTAGCGGTCCAAGAGACCCAGTACTTC.

Only a few counts were recorded for this clonotype. CDR3 protein: CASSPGGGNIAKNIQYF. In nucleotides, the CDR3 is TGTGCCAGCAGCCCCGGGGGAGGCAATATAGCCAAAAACATTCAGTACTTC. The gene calls are TRBV6-1 and TRBJ2-4, with a weak D call TRBD2 (6 bases). The germline V gene has CDR1 MNHNS and CDR2 SASEGT. This CDR3 comprises 17 residues. V lost 6 bases, J lost 0 bases, and 18 bases lay in between.

This clonotype was seen only once. This rearrangement joins TRBV6-4 to TRBJ2-7; tentative D call: TRBD1 (6 bases). Trimming took 3 bases from V and 4 from J, leaving 19 bases between them. From germline, CDR1 is MRHNA and CDR2 SNTAGT. This CDR3 spans 16 amino acids. CDR3 coding DNA: TGTGCCAGCAGTGAAGGTTGGGGGCGTAAGGGTTACGAGCAGTACTTC. This encodes CASSEGWGRKGYEQYF.

The chain has TRBV6-2 or TRBV6-3 and TRBJ1-1; 12 nucleotides align to TRBD1. The ends lost 5 bases at V and 5 bases at J; junction bases unmatched: 9. The CDR3 has 16 residues. Germline assignment: CDR1 MNHEY and CDR2 SVGEGT. The CDR3 here is CASSSRDRGRSTEAFF. In DNA form, the CDR3 reads TGTGCCAGCAGTAGCCGGGACAGGGGGCGAAGTACTGAAGCTTTCTTT.

This sequence joins TRBV20-1 and TRBJ1-1; no definite D call. The V gene lost 2 bases and the J gene lost 4 bases, with 17 bases spanning the gap. CDR3 length: 15 amino acids. Germline CDR1 DFQATT, CDR2 SNEGSKA (reference sequence). CDR3 sequence reads: CSARSEGWPLTEAFF. In nucleotides, the CDR3 is TGCAGTGCTAGAAGTGAAGGATGGCCGCTCACTGAAGCTTTCTTT.

This clonotype has just a few counts. This chain uses TRBV20-1 with TRBJ1-2, with D perhaps TRBD1 (5 bases). Germline CDR1 is DFQATT and CDR2 is SNEGSKA (reference sequence). There are 15 residues in the CDR3. V lost 0 bases to trimming and J lost 3 bases, with 14 bases between them. The CDR3 is CSARDGGGRDYGYTF. CDR3 sequence (DNA): TGCAGTGCTAGAGATGGGGGAGGGCGGGACTATGGCTACACCTTC.

The sample holds a few counts of this clonotype. The chain links TRBV6-1 to TRBJ1-5, with no clear D. This CDR3 region has 13 residues. V lost 8 bases and J 2 bases, leaving 10 bases between the germline ends. Germline V lookup: CDR1 MNHNS, CDR2 SASEGT. CDR3 residues: CASWPERNQPQHF. In nucleotides, the CDR3 is TGTGCCAGCTGGCCGGAACGCAATCAGCCCCAGCATTTT.